A selection of T cell receptor beta chains follows, all from one sample in a study of blood T cells in healthy people across ages. MiXCR, run by TCRdb on the 5' RACE reads, gives a single entry per CDR3 protein. This table holds 1.5 million to 2 million distinct CDR3 sequences, approximately 50% found once. Sequenced material: blood. The receptors come from a woman aged 40-49 years in good health. Both conserved end residues are part of each CDR3. Each record gives: V gene, clone size, D gene, J gene, CDR3 DNA, CDR3 protein. The D gene is left open where the match is weak. Rows give clone size only sometimes, using once, few, many, or a class for an expanded clone.

v_gene: TRBV7-2
abundance: NA
d_gene: NA
j_gene: TRBJ1-2
CDR3nt: TGTGCCAGCAGCTTAGTTAGGCAGGACTATGGCTACACCTTC
CDR3aa: CASSLVRQDYGYTF

v_gene: TRBV21-1
abundance: NA
d_gene: NA
j_gene: TRBJ1-4
CDR3nt: TGTGCCAGCAGCAAAGCGGACGGACAAAATGAAAAACTGTTTTTT
CDR3aa: CASSKADGQNEKLFF

v_gene: TRBV2
abundance: NA
d_gene: NA
j_gene: TRBJ1-2
CDR3nt: TGTGCCAGCCTCAGTCGGAGGGATTCCCTAGACTATGGCTACACCTTC
CDR3aa: CASLSRRDSLDYGYTF

v_gene: TRBV7-2
abundance: NA
d_gene: TRBD2
j_gene: TRBJ2-3
CDR3nt: TGTGCCAGCAGAGTTAGCGGGGGGAGGGCAGATACGCAGTATTTT
CDR3aa: CASRVSGGRADTQYF

v_gene: TRBV4-2
abundance: few
d_gene: NA
j_gene: TRBJ2-5
CDR3nt: TGTGCCAGCAGCCAAGTTTGGTCTCCGTTTCAGGAGACCCAGTACTTC
CDR3aa: CASSQVWSPFQETQYF

v_gene: TRBV29-1
abundance: once
d_gene: NA
j_gene: TRBJ2-3
CDR3nt: TGCAGCGTTGCTCCGTTAGGGGGGATAACAGATACGCAGTATTTT
CDR3aa: CSVAPLGGITDTQYF

v_gene: TRBV7-2
abundance: few
d_gene: TRBD1
j_gene: TRBJ2-1
CDR3nt: TGTGCCAGCAGCTTACCAGGACAGGATAAGCAGTTCTTC
CDR3aa: CASSLPGQDKQFF

v_gene: TRBV6-2/TRBV6-3
abundance: NA
d_gene: NA
j_gene: TRBJ2-1
CDR3nt: TGTGCCAGCAGTGCCCCTAGCGATGAGCAGTTCTTC
CDR3aa: CASSAPSDEQFF

v_gene: TRBV5-1
abundance: NA
d_gene: TRBD1
j_gene: TRBJ2-1
CDR3nt: TGCGCCAGCAGCATCTTAGGACAGGGTACCGACAATGAGCAGTTCTTC
CDR3aa: CASSILGQGTDNEQFF

v_gene: TRBV5-6
abundance: once
d_gene: NA
j_gene: TRBJ2-7
CDR3nt: TGTGCCAGCAGCTTGGAGAGGGGGAGTGGTTCCGAGCAGTACTTC
CDR3aa: CASSLERGSGSEQYF

v_gene: TRBV29-1
abundance: few
d_gene: NA
j_gene: TRBJ1-2
CDR3nt: TGCAGCGTTGTATCAACAGGCCTCTATGGCTACACCTTC
CDR3aa: CSVVSTGLYGYTF

v_gene: TRBV20-1
abundance: NA
d_gene: TRBD1
j_gene: TRBJ1-5
CDR3nt: TGCAGTGCTAGAAACGTACAGGGGACAGATCAGCCCCAGCATTTT
CDR3aa: CSARNVQGTDQPQHF

v_gene: TRBV18
abundance: few
d_gene: NA
j_gene: TRBJ2-1
CDR3nt: TGTGCCAGCTCACAGGACTTGGGGGGCAATGAGCAGTTCTTC
CDR3aa: CASSQDLGGNEQFF